These 21 T cell receptor beta chains share one sample of origin, sequenced in a study of chemoradiotherapy in HPV16-positive cancers (dated by TCRdb to between 2021 and 2024). The library was prepared using the immunoSEQ multiplex PCR assay. As stored in TCRdb, this immuneACCESS dataset retains in-frame rearrangements with V and J assigned. A fraction of the clones does not appear; measured against another copy, unresolved V genes explain less than half of the discrepancy, and the remainder lacks a known reason. The sample includes about 24,000 clones, with over 75% observed a single time. Roughly 4.7% of the sample belongs to the ten largest clones. Material: blood, obtained from a patient who underwent chemoradiotherapy. The receptor source for this set is a human donor with HPV-associated anogenital cancer.

The CDR3 sequence is CASSPGRVAGANVLTF. The CDR3 DNA reads TGTGCCAGCAGCCCGGGGCGGGTCGCTGGGGCCAACGTCCTGACTTTC. This chain uses TRBV7-2 with TRBJ2-6; D may match TRBD1 or TRBD2 (5 bases each). This CDR3 is 16 amino acids long. V was clipped by 5 bases and J by 2 bases, with 13 bases between them. Germline CDR1 SGHTA, CDR2 FQGNSA.

This clone is termed medium-sized (0.01 to 0.1%). The CDR3 reads CASSPGQETQYF. In DNA, the CDR3 is TGTGCCAGCAGCCCTGGGCAAGAGACCCAGTACTTC. The chain uses TRBV28 and TRBJ2-5, with D unclear. Trimming took off 6 bases at V and 2 bases at J, with 7 bases between the two ends. Germline CDR1 and CDR2: MDHEN and SYDVKM. The CDR3 sequence is 12 residues long. The full variable domain, with the rest looked up from reference TRBV28 and TRBJ2-5, is DVKVTQSSRYLVKRTGEKVFLECVQDMDHENMFWYRQDPGLGLRLIYFSYDVKMKEKGDIPEGYSVSREKKERFSLILESASTNQTSMYLCASSPGQETQYFGPGTRLLVL.

The V call is TRBV11-3, the J call TRBJ2-7; D is possibly TRBD2 (6 bases). V gave up 5 bases and J gave up 2 bases, with 10 bases separating them. Germline CDR1 and CDR2: SGHNT and YENEEA. This CDR3 is 13 amino acids long. The CDR3 loop reads CASSTRTTYEQYF. The DNA for the CDR3 is TGTGCCAGCAGCACCCGGACTACCTACGAGCAGTACTTC.

The rearrangement uses TRBV5-1 and TRBJ2-5, with D unclear. The CDR3 is 12 residues long. Trimming took 0 bases from V and 1 from J, leaving 1 base between them. Looked up from germline, CDR1 is SGHRS and CDR2 is YFSETQ. The CDR3 DNA is TGCGCCAGCAGCTTGGCCCAAGAGACCCAGTACTTC. This gives the protein CASSLAQETQYF.

This clone was detected only a few times. The chain couples TRBV9 to TRBJ2-3; 9 bases fit TRBD1. The V and J ends lost 2 bases and 3 bases, in that order; junction bases with no gene match: 4. The CDR3 has 15 amino acids. Germline CDR1 SGDLS, CDR2 YYNGEE. The CDR3 DNA follows: TGTGCCAGCAGCGTCCGGGACAGGGCAACAGATACGCAGTATTTT. Its translation: CASSVRDRATDTQYF.

This sequence joins TRBV7-6 and TRBJ1-4, with 9 positions matching TRBD1. Trimming cost V 1 base and J 7 bases; bases outside gene matches: 7. The CDR3 sequence is 16 residues long. The germline gives CDR1 SGHVS, CDR2 FNYEAQ. This CDR3 is CASSLEPTGGGEKLFF. In DNA, the CDR3 is TGTGCCAGCAGCTTAGAACCGACAGGGGGAGGTGAAAAACTGTTTTTT.

The chain has TRBV7-2 and TRBJ2-2; the match to TRBD2 covers 10 bases. In germline, CDR1 is SGHTA, CDR2 FQGNSA. V shed 1 base and J 8 bases; nucleotides not matched to a gene: 4. CDR3 length: 15 residues. The CDR3 sequence: CASSLELAGRGELFF. The CDR3, as DNA: TGTGCCAGCAGCTTAGAACTAGCGGGAAGAGGGGAGCTGTTTTTT.

This chain joins TRBV7-2 and TRBJ2-5; unclear D gene. Germline V gene lookup returns CDR1 SGHTA and CDR2 FQGNSA. The CDR3 is made up of 14 amino acids. V gave up 5 bases and J gave up 2 bases, with 12 bases separating them. CDR3 residues: CASSPDRLQETQYF. Written as DNA, the CDR3 is TGTGCCAGCAGCCCGGACCGGTTACAAGAGACCCAGTACTTC.

The CDR3 loop reads CASSLDPGPPYNEQFF. For the CDR3, the DNA is TGTGCCAGCAGCTTAGATCCGGGTCCTCCCTACAATGAGCAGTTCTTC. The chain combines TRBV11-3 with TRBJ2-1; D is unresolved. In germline, CDR1 is SGHNT, CDR2 YENEEA. V lost 0 bases and J lost 2, with 11 bases in between. The CDR3 spans 16 residues.

This rearrangement joins TRBV6-4 to TRBJ2-2; 7 bases line up with TRBD1. The germline gives CDR1 MRHNA, CDR2 SNTAGT. CDR3 size: 14 residues. J lost 5 bases, V lost 6 bases, and 6 bases had no gene match. Here the CDR3 DNA reads TGTGCCAGCAGCTCAACAGGGGAGACCGGGGAGCTGTTTTTT. As protein: CASSSTGETGELFF.

The rearrangement joins TRBV19 to TRBJ2-1, with D hard to call. V was cut by 4 bases and J by 0 bases, with 13 bases left in between. Per the germline V gene, CDR1 is LNHDA and CDR2 is SQIVND (reference sequence). CDR3 length: 16 amino acids. DNA of the CDR3: TGTGCCAGTAGTAGCCCGTTTTCTAGCTCCTACAATGAGCAGTTCTTC. It is translated as CASSSPFSSSYNEQFF.

The table lists this clone with a count of one. This chain joins TRBV30 and TRBJ1-4; D might be TRBD1 (5 bases). Germline V gene lookup returns CDR1 GTSNPN and CDR2 SVGIG (reference sequence). The CDR3 spans 15 residues. Trimming shortened V by 3 bases and J by 4 bases, and 15 bases separated the two germline ends. The CDR3 here is CAWSRDRIINEKLFF. In DNA, the CDR3 is TGTGCCTGGAGCAGGGACCGAATAATTAATGAAAAACTGTTTTTT. The complete variable domain, with remaining parts taken from reference TRBV30 and TRBJ1-4, reads SQTIHQWPATLVQPVGSPLSLECTVEGTSNPNLYWYRQAAGRGLQLLFYSVGIGQISSEVPQNLSASRPQDRQFILSSKKLLLSDSGFYLCAWSRDRIINEKLFFGSGTQLSVL.

This clone was seen once. The gene calls are TRBV7-9 and TRBJ2-7; 9 positions agree with TRBD1. CDR1 is SEHNR and CDR2 is FQNEAQ in the germline V gene (reference sequence). V was pared by 7 bases and J by 4 bases, with 11 bases of the junction left unmatched. The CDR3 consists of 15 residues. CDR3 sequence: CASIYLWGQGYEQYF. In DNA, the CDR3 is TGTGCCAGCATCTATCTATGGGGACAGGGTTACGAGCAGTACTTC.

This chain connects TRBV11-1 to TRBJ2-1; D is possibly TRBD2 (5 bases). The CDR3 has 13 residues. Germline values: CDR1 SGHAT, CDR2 FQDESV (reference sequence). Trimming removed 3 bases at V and 7 bases at J, with 10 bases between. The CDR3 spells CASSFGGLNEQFF. CDR3 bases: TGTGCCAGCAGCTTTGGCGGGTTGAATGAGCAGTTCTTC. Complete variable domain (other parts from reference TRBV11-1 and TRBJ2-1): EAEVAQSPRYKITEKSQAVAFWCDPISGHATLYWYRQILGQGPELLVQFQDESVVDDSQLPKDRFSAERLKGVDSTLKIQPAELGDSAMYLCASSFGGLNEQFFGPGTRLTVL.

The chain combines TRBV5-1 with TRBJ2-3, with 9 bases lining up with TRBD1. The CDR3 has 17 amino acids. J was trimmed by 1 base and V by 0 bases; bases with no gene match: 6. The germline gives CDR1 SGHRS, CDR2 YFSETQ. Here the CDR3 reads CASSLARQGVGTDTQYF. The CDR3 DNA reads as TGCGCCAGCAGCTTGGCCAGACAGGGGGTCGGCACAGATACGCAGTATTTT.

This clone is a singleton in its sample. The gene calls are TRBV6-1 and TRBJ1-6, with 7 bases aligning to TRBD1. This CDR3 has 13 residues. The junction had 11 bases not matched to a gene; V was cut back by 8 bases and J by 13 bases. The germline CDR1 and CDR2 sequences are MNHNS and SASEGT. This chain's CDR3 is CASRDSEVVPLHF. The CDR3 bases are TGTGCCAGCCGGGACAGCGAAGTTGTGCCCCTCCACTTT.

The chain recombines TRBV6-6 with TRBJ2-5; a possible D gene is TRBD2 (6 bases). Trimming pared 4 bases from V and 2 bases from J, leaving 14 bases between. The CDR3 is made up of 15 amino acids. Germline V gives CDR1 MNHNY, CDR2 SVGAGI (reference sequence). CDR3 sequence: CASSSPQRVQETQYF. The CDR3 region has the DNA TGTGCCAGCAGTTCCCCACAGCGGGTGCAAGAGACCCAGTACTTC.

This clone was counted a single time. The chain uses TRBV11-2 and TRBJ2-7, with 14 nucleotides matching TRBD2. The length of the CDR3 is 16 residues. J was trimmed by 6 bases and V by 1 base; bases with no gene match: 5. Germline values: CDR1 SGHAT, CDR2 FQNNGV. The CDR3 region has the DNA TGTGCCAGCAGCTTAGGGGTTGGGACTAGCGGGAGCGAGCAGTACTTC. Encoded protein: CASSLGVGTSGSEQYF. The whole variable domain, remainder taken from reference TRBV11-2 and TRBJ2-7, is EAGVAQSPRYKIIEKRQSVAFWCNPISGHATLYWYQQILGQGPKLLIQFQNNGVVDDSQLPKDRFSAERLKGVDSTLKIQPAKLEDSAVYLCASSLGVGTSGSEQYFGPGTRLTVT.

The rearrangement uses TRBV4-3 and TRBJ2-5; 9 bases map to TRBD1. The J segment lost 4 bases and the V segment lost 0 bases, leaving 3 bases of the junction unmatched. CDR1 is LGHNA, CDR2 YSLEER, per germline. The CDR3 loop spans 15 amino acids. CDR3 nucleotides: TGCGCCAGCAGCCAAGAGGGACAGGGTTCAGAGACCCAGTACTTC. It encodes CASSQEGQGSETQYF.

This rearrangement joins TRBV28 to TRBJ1-1, with a tentative D call TRBD1 (6 bases). Germline V gives CDR1 MDHEN, CDR2 SYDVKM. The CDR3 runs 14 residues. V was pared by 6 bases and J by 0 bases, with 11 bases between. Here the CDR3 reads CASSYGTLNTEAFF. The DNA of the CDR3 is TGTGCCAGCAGCTATGGGACATTGAACACTGAAGCTTTCTTT.

The rearrangement uses TRBV6-6 and TRBJ1-5; D not certain. V lost 2 bases to trimming and J lost 5 bases, with 10 bases between them. Germline CDR1 and CDR2: MNHNY and SVGAGI (reference sequence). This CDR3 contains 14 residues. The CDR3 protein is CASSYGQFYQPQHF. The CDR3, as DNA: TGTGCCAGCAGTTACGGGCAGTTTTATCAGCCCCAGCATTTT.